The rows below give T cell receptor beta chains drawn from one sample of a study of human T cells and chemical hapten exposure. MiXCR was run by TCRdb on the RACE reads, yielding one entry per CDR3 protein. The sample includes roughly 97,000 distinct CDR3 sequences, 27% of them seen just once. The specimen was whole blood, collected in connection with sensitization to the hapten diphenylcyclopropenone (DPC). These receptors came from a man aged 35-49 years with alopecia areata. Some clones in this sample may be carry-over from other donors' samples. Both conserved end residues are part of each CDR3. D genes are given only for firm matches. Part of the rows lack a size; the others show once, few, many or a class for expanded clones.

TRBJ2-3 NA NA TRBV27 TGTGCCAGCAGCCCCCGAGTGTCAGATACGCAGTATTTT CASSPRVSDTQYF
TRBJ2-7 NA few TRBV4-1 TGCGCCAGCAGCCAAGATGGGACAACCTACGAGCAGTACTTC CASSQDGTTYEQYF
TRBJ1-5 NA NA TRBV6-1 TGTGCCAGCAGTGAAGCGCTCGGACCCAATCAGCCCCAGCATTTT CASSEALGPNQPQHF
TRBJ2-1 NA few TRBV11-2 TGTGCCAGCAGCCCAATTTACAATGAGCAGTTCTTC CASSPIYNEQFF
TRBJ1-5 NA NA TRBV7-9 TGTGCCAGCAGCCGCGAGGTTGGTCAGCCCCAGCATTTT CASSREVGQPQHF
TRBJ2-2 TRBD2 few TRBV6-6 TGTGCCAGCAGTTACCTCACGACTAGCAGGCCCGGGGAGCTGTTTTTT CASSYLTTSRPGELFF
TRBJ2-5 NA few TRBV5-6 TGTGCCAGCAGCTCTTTAGCCCGGGAGACCCAGTACTTC CASSSLARETQYF
TRBJ1-6 TRBD1 NA TRBV6-5 TGTGCCAGCAGTACCGGACAGGGGAATCCACCCCTCCACTTT CASSTGQGNPPLHF
TRBJ2-7 NA few TRBV28 TGTGCCAGCAGTTCGTTACAGGGTATAACCTACGAGCAGTACTTC CASSSLQGITYEQYF
TRBJ2-1 NA NA TRBV18 TGTGCCAGCTCACCCTCGACAGTGCTGTACAATGAGCAGTTCTTC CASSPSTVLYNEQFF
TRBJ2-7 NA few TRBV20-1 TGCAGTGCTAGACCTCAAAGGGGGTCCTACGAGCAGTACTTC CSARPQRGSYEQYF
TRBJ1-5 TRBD1 few TRBV5-5 TGTGCCAGCAGCTTCGGGACAGGGGGCCATAGCAATCAGCCCCAGCATTTT CASSFGTGGHSNQPQHF
TRBJ2-1 NA NA TRBV28 TGTGCCAGCAGTTCGTCCGGGACGGGGAAAGGCGATGAGCAGTTCTTC CASSSSGTGKGDEQFF
TRBJ2-3 TRBD1 NA TRBV7-2 TGTGCCAGCAGCTTAGACAGGGGAGATACGCAGTATTTT CASSLDRGDTQYF
TRBJ1-1 NA few TRBV11-2 TGTGCCAGCAGCTTGCGTCTAGGGTTCATGAACACTGAAGCTTTCTTT CASSLRLGFMNTEAFF
TRBJ2-2 TRBD2 few TRBV3-1 TGTGCCAGCAGACACTCTAGCGGGATCTGGACCGGGGAGCTGTTTTTT CASRHSSGIWTGELFF
TRBJ1-2 TRBD1 few TRBV5-1 TGCGCCAGCAGCTTCTATTTCCCGGGACAGGGGTTCGATGGCTACACCTTC CASSFYFPGQGFDGYTF
TRBJ1-1 NA NA TRBV29-1 TGCAGCGCCGGGGTACAGTACACTGAAGCTTTCTTT CSAGVQYTEAFF
TRBJ2-4 TRBD1 NA TRBV24-1 TGTGCCACCAACCGGGACAGGGGAGCCAAAAACATTCAGTACTTC CATNRDRGAKNIQYF
TRBJ2-2 NA NA TRBV12-3/TRBV12-4 TGTGCCAGCAGTTGTGCCGGGGAGCTGTTTTTT CASSCAGELFF
TRBJ1-2 NA few TRBV7-3 TGTGCCTCCGCCGGTGGGCCCTATGGCTACACCTTC CASAGGPYGYTF
TRBJ2-4 NA NA TRBV7-2 TGTGCCAGCAGCCTCCTGCCAGGGTCACTAGCCAAAAACATTCAGTACTTC CASSLLPGSLAKNIQYF
TRBJ2-4 NA NA TRBV11-2 TGTGCCAGCAGCAGCATAGGAGCCAAAAACATTCAGTACTTC CASSSIGAKNIQYF
TRBJ1-4 NA few TRBV5-8 TGTGCCAGCAGCTTGGTCCCGGGGTCTGACTCTTTTTTT CASSLVPGSDSFF
TRBJ1-4 TRBD1 NA TRBV2 TGTGCCAGCAGTGAAGCGCTTCAGGGGGCGGGAGAAAAACTGTTTTTT CASSEALQGAGEKLFF
TRBJ2-2 NA NA TRBV5-1 TGCGCCAGCAGCTTGGACGGGTTTAACACCGGGGAGCTGTTTTTT CASSLDGFNTGELFF
TRBJ2-3 TRBD1 NA TRBV6-5 TGTGCCATCGGACAGGGCACAGATACGCAGTATTTT CAIGQGTDTQYF
TRBJ2-7 NA few TRBV3-1 TGTGCCACCAGACCTTCGGGGAGCTCCTACGAGCAGTACTTC CATRPSGSSYEQYF
TRBJ1-5 TRBD1 NA TRBV28 TGTGCCAGCAGGGCGGGACAGGGATCCTTCGTCAATCAGCCCCAGCATTTT CASRAGQGSFVNQPQHF
TRBJ1-3 TRBD1 few TRBV7-3 TGTGCCAGCAGCCGTGGACAGGGGGCAGGAAACACCATATATTTT CASSRGQGAGNTIYF
TRBJ2-7 TRBD2 NA TRBV18 TGTGCCAGCTCACCTAGCACAGGGACTAGCGGGAGTTCCCCGCAGTACTTC CASSPSTGTSGSSPQYF
TRBJ2-4 NA NA TRBV5-6 TGTGCCAGCAGCTTGTGGGGGGCGGCCAAAAACATTCAGTACTTC CASSLWGAAKNIQYF
TRBJ2-3 TRBD1 NA TRBV18 TGTGCCAGCTCACCACAACAGGGGAGCACGGATACGCAGTATTTT CASSPQQGSTDTQYF
TRBJ1-1 NA NA TRBV5-1 TGCGCCAGCAGCTTGGGCCAAGTAGGCACTGAAGCTTTCTTT CASSLGQVGTEAFF
TRBJ2-3 NA NA TRBV28 TGTGCCAGCGAAGGGGACGACTTTGGGGCAGATACGCAGTATTTT CASEGDDFGADTQYF
TRBJ2-3 TRBD2 NA TRBV28 TGTGCCAGCAGTTTACTGCTAGCGGGGAGCACAGATACGCAGTATTTT CASSLLLAGSTDTQYF
TRBJ2-3 NA NA TRBV5-5 TGTGCCAGCAGCCTGGTGGTAGCGACGAGCGCAGATACGCAGTATTTT CASSLVVATSADTQYF
TRBJ2-7 NA NA TRBV7-2 TGTGCCAGCAGCCCCGCCCTCGGCAGGGGTCCCTCCTACGAGCAGTACTTC CASSPALGRGPSYEQYF
TRBJ1-3 TRBD1 NA TRBV5-1 TGCGCCAGCAGCCTCGGACAGGGGGGAAACACCATATATTTT CASSLGQGGNTIYF
TRBJ2-1 NA few TRBV28 TGTGCCAGCAGTTCTCTAGTGGGCACCTACAATGAGCAGTTCTTC CASSSLVGTYNEQFF
TRBJ2-5 NA NA TRBV27 TGTGCCAGCAGTCGCGTGTACCAAGAGACCCAGTACTTC CASSRVYQETQYF
TRBJ2-7 TRBD2 few TRBV20-1 TGCAGTGCTAGCCATAGCGGGAGGGCCGAGTCCGAGCAGTACTTC CSASHSGRAESEQYF
TRBJ2-7 TRBD1 NA TRBV7-9 TGTGCCAGCAGCCGCCGGGACAGGGCCTACGAGCAGTACTTC CASSRRDRAYEQYF
TRBJ1-1 TRBD1 once TRBV5-1 TGCGCCAGCAGCTTACCGGGACAGGGGAAGAACACTGAAGCTTTCTTT CASSLPGQGKNTEAFF
TRBJ2-7 TRBD2 few TRBV28 TGTGCCAGCAGTTTAATAGGCCGGGGGGGGTTGGGCGAGCAGTACTTC CASSLIGRGGLGEQYF
TRBJ1-5 TRBD1 NA TRBV20-1 TGCAGTGCCTCGACAGGGGGGCGGAGTAGCAATCAGCCCCAGCATTTT CSASTGGRSSNQPQHF
TRBJ2-1 NA NA TRBV3-1 TGTGCCAGCTCGCCAGGCTCGAGCTCCTACAATGAGCAGTTCTTC CASSPGSSSYNEQFF
TRBJ1-4 TRBD1 few TRBV2 TGTGCCAGCAGCGCGACAGGGCGGGTTGAAAAACTGTTTTTT CASSATGRVEKLFF
TRBJ1-5 NA few TRBV6-5 TGTGCCAGCAGTCGCCCTGGTGGCAATCAGCCCCAGCATTTT CASSRPGGNQPQHF
TRBJ2-1 TRBD2 NA TRBV24-1 TGTGCCACCGCCCTAGCGGGGTATAACAATGAGCAGTTCTTC CATALAGYNNEQFF
TRBJ2-7 NA NA TRBV2 TGTGCCAGCAGTGAACTCCCTGCTCCAACTTCTAATAGACCCTACGAGCAGTACTTC CASSELPAPTSNRPYEQYF
TRBJ2-7 TRBD2 few TRBV5-1 TGCGCCAGCACTCCGACTAGCGGATTCTACGAGCAGTACTTC CASTPTSGFYEQYF
TRBJ2-5 TRBD2 NA TRBV2 TGTGCCAGCGGTAGCCAGCGGGAGGGCGGGTGGCGAGAGACCCAGTACTTC CASGSQREGGWRETQYF
TRBJ2-6 NA few TRBV5-1 TGCGCCAGCAGCTTGGAAGACTCTGGGGCCAACGTCCTGACTTTC CASSLEDSGANVLTF